This T cell receptor beta chain is drawn from a study of shared T cell receptors in the human thymus. Trimming at V came to 4 bases and at J to 2 bases, leaving 7 bases not matched to a gene. CDR1 is SGDLS, CDR2 YYNGEE, per germline. The CDR3 runs to 15 residues. Repertoires were generated with immunoSEQ multiplex PCR, while TCRdb's copy carries only in-frame clones and drops some. Of hundreds of thousands of clones in the sample, more than 70% were seen once. The same data also contributed to another study, on human thymus T cells. That report notes: Thymic resections from corrective heart surgery supplied the tissue. Use of V and J genes seemed skewed within the thymic and blood repertoires. Related work showed strongly overlapping thymic repertoires across unrelated individuals.

The sample comprised thymocytes. The V call is TRBV9, the J call TRBJ2-7, with 9 bases fitting TRBD2. This receptor was taken from a boy under three years old with a congenital heart defect. The CDR3 is CASSPHSSGAYEQYF. CDR3 sequence (DNA): TGTGCCAGCAGCCCCCATTCTAGCGGGGCCTACGAGCAGTACTTC.